The 10 T cell receptor beta chains listed next were all sequenced from one sample in a study of blood T cells in healthy people across ages (dated by TCRdb to 2014 to 2015). To prepare the library, 5' RACE was applied. Reads for this sample came from an Illumina HiSeq 2500. A second PCR of 7 to 11 cycles was performed with a sample-barcoded 5' primer and a J-beta primer mix. TCRdb passed the public sequencing reads through fastp at Q25 and MiXCR, retaining productive beta sequences. Rows with one shared CDR3 protein collapse into an entry with the most common genes and DNA. In this sample the table shows 660,000 or so distinct CDR3 sequences, about 53% of which occur a single time. The ten largest clones represent over 35% of the sample. Sequenced: blood. These TCRs come from a man aged 60 to 69 in good health.

This clonotype has more than one count but fewer than ten. The genes are TRBV29-1 and TRBJ2-7, with D perhaps given as TRBD1 or TRBD2 (6 bases each). The length of the CDR3 is 12 residues. Germline-derived CDR1 and CDR2 are SQVTM and ANQGSEA. Trimming cost V 7 bases and J 5 bases, with 15 bases left between them. CDR3 in DNA: TGCAGCGCGTCTACAGGGAGGAACGAGCAGTACTTC. Amino acids: CSASTGRNEQYF.

This clonotype was seen only a few times. The chain carries TRBV5-1 and TRBJ1-2; TRBD1 matches 8 bases. Per the germline V gene, CDR1 is SGHRS and CDR2 is YFSETQ. V lost 1 base to trimming and J lost 2 bases; unmatched junction nucleotides: 10. The CDR3 sequence is 17 residues long. The CDR3 DNA sequence: TGCGCCAGCAGCTTGTATACCGGGACAGGCGACAACTATGGCTACACCTTC. As protein: CASSLYTGTGDNYGYTF.

This chain connects TRBV20-1 to TRBJ2-3; TRBD2 matches at 10 bases. The length of the CDR3 is 14 residues. The germline CDR1 and CDR2 sequences are DFQATT and SNEGSKA (reference sequence). Germline trimming cut 3 bases from V and 4 bases from J; bases unmatched to any gene: 4. CDR3 sequence (DNA): TGCAGTGCTAGTGCTAGCGGGGGCGCAGATACGCAGTATTTT. Its protein product is CSASASGGADTQYF.

This clonotype occurred a few times. The chain combines TRBV7-2 with TRBJ2-7; 10 bases align to TRBD1. This CDR3 is built from 13 residues. The germline gives CDR1 SGHTA, CDR2 FQGNSA. Trimming removed 3 bases from V and 6 bases from J; junction bases left unmatched: 2. The CDR3 loop reads CASSLDRGAEQYF. CDR3 DNA: TGTGCCAGCAGCTTGGACAGGGGGGCCGAGCAGTACTTC.

V gene TRBV20-1 combines with J gene TRBJ1-5; TRBD1 might be the D (5 bases). The CDR3 is 16 amino acids. Germline V gene sequence: CDR1 DFQATT, CDR2 SNEGSKA (reference sequence). V lost 5 bases and J 2 bases, leaving 19 bases between the germline ends. The CDR3, as DNA: TGCAGTGCTGCCGGCCCATCTAGAGGGGGCAATCAGCCCCAGCATTTT. Protein: CSAAGPSRGGNQPQHF.

This sequence joins TRBV11-3 and TRBJ2-2, with D perhaps being TRBD1 or TRBD2 (5 bases each). Germline assignment: CDR1 SGHNT and CDR2 YENEEA. This CDR3 region has 15 residues. V dropped 5 bases and J dropped 4 bases, with 14 bases sitting between them. The chain's CDR3 is CASSPRASPTGELFF. The CDR3 DNA follows: TGTGCCAGCAGCCCCAGGGCTAGCCCCACCGGGGAGCTGTTTTTT.

This clonotype was counted between two and nine times. The rearrangement uses TRBV7-2 and TRBJ1-2; 9 bases are a match to TRBD1. V shed 5 bases and J 5 bases; nucleotides not matched to a gene: 9. From germline, CDR1 is SGHTA and CDR2 FQGNSA. The CDR3 is 15 amino acids. The CDR3 is CASSPRDRAFYGYTF. CDR3 in DNA: TGTGCCAGCAGCCCCCGGGACAGGGCATTTTATGGCTACACCTTC.

This chain connects TRBV6-6 to TRBJ1-6; weak D call: TRBD1 (5 bases). The CDR3 runs to 16 residues. Deletions cut 0 bases from V and 10 bases from J, with 16 bases between. Germline V lookup: CDR1 MNHNY, CDR2 SVGAGI (reference sequence). In DNA form, the CDR3 reads TGTGCCAGCAGTTACTCCTCGGGACCCCGGCGGTCACCCCTCCACTTT. This codes for CASSYSSGPRRSPLHF.

The chain couples TRBV15 to TRBJ2-1, with unresolved D. The germline V and J ends were trimmed by 0 bases and 12 bases, with 9 bases remaining between them. Germline CDR1 LNHNV, CDR2 YYDKDF (reference sequence). This CDR3 contains 12 residues. The CDR3: CATSRDRAGQFF. The CDR3 DNA reads as TGTGCCACCAGCAGAGATCGGGCAGGGCAGTTCTTC. Full variable domain (remainder filled in from reference TRBV15 and TRBJ2-1): DAMVIQNPRYQVTQFGKPVTLSCSQTLNHNVMYWYQQKSSQAPKLLFHYYDKDFNNEADTPDNFQSRRPNTSFCFLDIRSPGLGDTAMYLCATSRDRAGQFFGPGTRLTVL.

This chain links TRBV7-2 with TRBJ2-3, with 10 nucleotides matching TRBD2. The length of the CDR3 is 18 residues. V was clipped by 1 base and J by 5 bases; unmatched bases: 12. In germline, CDR1 is SGHTA, CDR2 FQGNSA. CDR3 amino acids: CASSLDRAGGPWGDTQYF. In nucleotides, the CDR3 is TGTGCCAGCAGCTTAGATCGAGCGGGGGGGCCTTGGGGAGATACGCAGTATTTT.